This T cell receptor (beta chain) was obtained from a study of cytomegalovirus exposure and HLA in healthy donors. Regarding the study as a whole: Immune exposure was documented only through CMV serostatus. A previous analysis found most TCR beta V segments productive roughly 87% or roughly 30% of the time. Researchers catalogued approximately 170 TCR beta chains as cytomegalovirus-associated. Across donors, presence/absence analyses took sequencing depth to be roughly uniform.

The PCR employed 60 Vbeta primers together with 13 Jbeta primers. Generated by immunoSEQ multiplex PCR, the TCRdb table keeps only in-frame clones and is missing some. The table has just over 200,000 clones, around 86% seen once. Worth noting for this clone: Its antigen is unidentified.

V was trimmed by 2 bases and J by 4 bases, leaving 14 bases between them. CDR3 length equals 15 residues. CDR1 MNHNS and CDR2 SASEGT come from the germline V gene. This chain connects TRBV6-1 to TRBJ1-1, with D uncertain. The sequenced material came from PBMCs. This receptor was obtained from a woman aged 35 to 49 in good health and CMV-seronegative. Written as DNA, the CDR3 is TGTGCCAGCAGTGAAAGAGGCACCGAGGGCACTGAAGCTTTCTTT. Its translation: CASSERGTEGTEAFF.